One and the same sample provided the 28 T cell receptor beta chains below, sequenced in a study of regulatory T cells in long-lasting Graves disease. Noted time point: newly diagnosed GD, antithyroid drugs for less than 3 months. RNA extracted from PBMCs served as the sequencing template. Building of the TCR beta libraries involved iRepertoire HTBI primers and Arm-PCR of CDR3 regions. Each CDR3 protein is one row after TCRdb ran MiXCR on the multiplex PCR reads. The sample includes 500,000 or so distinct CDR3 sequences, 16% of them seen just once. These data were also filed under a second study, of T cells in Graves' hyperthyroidism and ophthalmopathy.

Specimen: peripheral blood mononuclear cells (PBMCs), collected at new diagnosis, from a patient treated with antithyroid drugs. The receptors were sampled from a man aged 40-49 years with Graves disease.

This clonotype was counted at least ten times. The chain couples TRBV28 to TRBJ1-5; D ambiguous. Trimming took off 6 bases at V and 7 bases at J, with 16 bases between the two ends. This CDR3 contains 14 residues. Germline V gene data show CDR1 as MDHEN and CDR2 as SYDVKM. CDR3 bases: TGTGCCAGCAGGCCCGGGATGGCGGGGCAGCCCCAGCATTTT. It specifies CASRPGMAGQPQHF. Based on the CDR3 plus reference TRBV28 and TRBJ1-5, the full variable domain is DVKVTQSSRYLVKRTGEKVFLECVQDMDHENMFWYRQDPGLGLRLIYFSYDVKMKEKGDIPEGYSVSREKKERFSLILESASTNQTSMYLCASRPGMAGQPQHFGDGTRLSIL.

This clonotype has a count of ten or more. This chain connects TRBV3-1 to TRBJ2-7; D ambiguous. Germline V lookup: CDR1 LGHDT, CDR2 YNNKEL (reference sequence). V lost 5 bases to trimming and J lost 3 bases, with 14 bases between them. This CDR3 is 14 amino acids long. This CDR3 is CASSRVSTGYEQYF. CDR3 in DNA: TGTGCCAGCAGCAGGGTATCCACGGGCTACGAGCAGTACTTC.

This clonotype was observed at least ten times. The chain couples TRBV20-1 to TRBJ2-3; D is possibly TRBD1 or TRBD2 (5 bases each). The V end was cut by 3 bases, the J end by 1 base, with 14 bases between. CDR1 is DFQATT and CDR2 is SNEGSKA in the germline V gene (reference sequence). This CDR3 comprises 15 residues. The CDR3 coding sequence is TGCAGTGCTAGTACTTGGGGGTCGGGCACAGATACGCAGTATTTT. Translating gives CSASTWGSGTDTQYF.

In its sample, this clonotype was seen many times. The V gene is TRBV5-1, the J gene TRBJ1-5; D ambiguous. The ends were cut back, 4 bases at V and 4 bases at J, with 15 bases in the middle. Per germline, CDR1 SGHRS and CDR2 YFSETQ. This CDR3 is built from 15 residues. The CDR3 DNA is TGCGCCAGCAGCATGGACCCATCAAGGAATCAGCCCCAGCATTTT. Residues: CASSMDPSRNQPQHF.

The genes are TRBV29-1 and TRBJ2-7; TRBD1 matches 11 bases. Germline assignment: CDR1 SQVTM and CDR2 ANQGSEA. This CDR3 has 13 residues. J was trimmed by 2 bases and V by 6 bases; bases with no gene match: 3. This CDR3 is CSVGTGGPYEQYF. The CDR3 nucleotides read TGCAGCGTGGGGACAGGGGGTCCCTACGAGCAGTACTTC.

The chain carries TRBV5-4 and TRBJ2-6; 8 bases are a match to TRBD1. The CDR3 totals 16 residues. Germline CDR1 SGHNT, CDR2 YYREEE (reference sequence). With 2 bases clipped from V and 4 bases from J, the junction kept 5 bases outside the gene matches. This chain's CDR3 is CASSFYRGDGANVLTF. DNA of the CDR3: TGTGCCAGCAGCTTCTACAGGGGGGACGGGGCCAACGTCCTGACTTTC.

This clonotype showed up many times. This rearrangement joins TRBV18 to TRBJ2-5; D may be TRBD2 (6 bases). Germline-derived CDR1 and CDR2 are KGHSH and LQKENI. CDR3 length equals 12 residues. Trimming took off 4 bases at V and 7 bases at J, with 10 bases between the two ends. In nucleotides, the CDR3 is TGTGCCAGCTCACAGTGGCGGGGGACCCAGTACTTC. Encoded protein: CASSQWRGTQYF.

This clonotype was recorded a few times. This chain links TRBV30 with TRBJ1-2; D might be TRBD1 (5 bases). Germline-derived CDR1 and CDR2 are GTSNPN and SVGIG (reference sequence). The germline V and J ends were trimmed by 0 bases and 7 bases, with 9 bases remaining between them. This CDR3 region has 12 residues. DNA of the CDR3: TGTGCCTGGAGTGTACAGGTCCGTGGCTACACCTTC. Its protein product is CAWSVQVRGYTF.

The genes are TRBV5-1 and TRBJ1-2, with D perhaps matching TRBD1 (5 bases). Per germline, CDR1 SGHRS and CDR2 YFSETQ. The CDR3 is made up of 18 amino acids. With 2 bases removed from V and 7 bases from J, the gap between germline ends came to 27 bases. CDR3 DNA sequence: TGCGCCAGCAGCTTTAGTGGGGGTATCTCGCAGGGAGGCGTTGGCTACACCTTC. Its protein is CASSFSGGISQGGVGYTF.

This clonotype was recorded many times. This chain links TRBV27 with TRBJ2-1; unclear D gene. Between the trimmed V and J ends, which lost 10 bases and 10 bases, there was a span of 14 bases. Per the germline V gene, CDR1 is MNHEY and CDR2 is SMNVEV (reference sequence). The CDR3 sequence is 11 residues long. In nucleotides, the CDR3 is TGTGCCACAACGTGGGGTACGGAGCAGTTCTTC. It specifies CATTWGTEQFF.

Only a few counts were recorded for this clonotype. The genes are TRBV6-2 or TRBV6-3 and TRBJ2-3; the match to TRBD2 covers 7 bases. The junction had 18 bases not matched to a gene; V was cut back by 8 bases and J by 7 bases. Looked up from germline, CDR1 is MNHEY and CDR2 is SVGEGT. The CDR3 runs to 16 residues. CDR3 nucleotide sequence: TGTGCCAGCCCCAAGGGGCTAGCGGAATTGTCACATACGCAGTATTTT. This translates into CASPKGLAELSHTQYF.

In this sample, this clonotype turned up many times. The chain employs TRBV6-1 and TRBJ2-7, with 10 bases lining up with TRBD2. There are 15 residues in the CDR3. The ends lost 6 bases at V and 2 bases at J; junction bases unmatched: 7. Germline CDR1 MNHNS, CDR2 SASEGT. The CDR3 DNA follows: TGTGCCAGCAGCCCGGAGCGGGAGGGACCCTACGAGCAGTACTTC. Protein: CASSPEREGPYEQYF.

The chain uses TRBV6-1 and TRBJ2-5; 15 nucleotides line up with TRBD2. The DNA end is a closer match to TRBJ2-1, so the J assignment may be wrong. This CDR3 comprises 18 residues. Germline V CDR1 and CDR2: MNHNS, SASEGT. This CDR3 reads CASTPGTSGGTSYNEQFF. CDR3 in DNA: TGTGCCAGCACTCCAGGGACTAGCGGGGGGACCTCCTACAATGAGCAGTTCTTC.

This clonotype was recorded a few times. V gene TRBV28 combines with J gene TRBJ1-6; 8 bases line up with TRBD1. V lost 7 bases and J lost 7; bases outside the gene matches: 9. Germline-derived CDR1 and CDR2 are MDHEN and SYDVKM. The CDR3 covers 15 residues. This CDR3 reads CASNLGTGGNSPLHF. The CDR3 DNA reads TGTGCCAGCAACCTCGGGACAGGAGGAAATTCACCCCTCCACTTT.

This clonotype has at least ten counts. The chain recombines TRBV28 with TRBJ2-2; the D gene is possibly TRBD1 (6 bases). This CDR3 contains 14 residues. Germline CDR1 and CDR2: MDHEN and SYDVKM. Trimming shortened V by 7 bases and J by 1 base, and 10 bases separated the two germline ends. The CDR3 here is CASIMGQNTGELFF. The DNA of the CDR3 is TGTGCCAGCATTATGGGACAGAACACCGGGGAGCTGTTTTTT.

The rearrangement joins TRBV27 to TRBJ2-1; no clear D. CDR1 and CDR2 from the germline V gene are MNHEY and SMNVEV (reference sequence). This CDR3 comprises 11 residues. V was cut by 10 bases and J by 9 bases, with 13 bases left in between. For the CDR3, the DNA is TGTGCCACTATGGTAGTGGGTGAGCAGTTCTTC. It specifies CATMVVGEQFF.

CDR3 bases: TGTGCCAGCATACGACAGGGGGCCAGCGGGGAGCTGTTTTTT. It translates to CASIRQGASGELFF. The gene calls are TRBV28 and TRBJ2-2, with 10 bases aligning to TRBD1. The trim removed 7 bases at V and 7 bases at J, leaving 6 bases unmatched. Looked up from germline, CDR1 is MDHEN and CDR2 is SYDVKM. This CDR3 comprises 14 residues.

The CDR3 DNA is TGTGCCAGCAGCGTCGGGCCTGCGGAGGAGACCCAGTACTTC. This codes for CASSVGPAEETQYF. The V gene is TRBV9, the J gene TRBJ2-5; D gene unclear. V dropped 2 bases and J dropped 5 bases, with 13 bases sitting between them. This CDR3 region has 14 residues. Germline V gene lookup returns CDR1 SGDLS and CDR2 YYNGEE.

This clonotype has ten or more counts. CDR3 nucleotides: TGTGCCAGCAGCACACAGCGTAATGAGCAGTTCTTC. This codes for CASSTQRNEQFF. The chain carries TRBV6-2 or TRBV6-3 and TRBJ2-1, with D uncertain. Germline CDR1 reads MNHEY; CDR2 reads SVGEGT. The CDR3 spans 12 residues. V lost 6 bases, J lost 7 bases, and 10 bases lay in between.

This clonotype was counted ten times or more. V usage is TRBV18 and J usage is TRBJ2-3, with D hard to call. This CDR3 is built from 14 residues. V was shortened by 4 bases and J by 0 bases, with 8 bases between the two germline ends. Germline V lookup: CDR1 KGHSH, CDR2 LQKENI. Written as DNA, the CDR3 is TGTGCCAGCTCACTGATCTCTAGCACAGATACGCAGTATTTT. Its protein product is CASSLISSTDTQYF.

This clonotype was counted at least ten times. The rearrangement uses TRBV12-3 or TRBV12-4 and TRBJ2-3; either TRBD1 or TRBD2 may fit D (5 bases each). V shed 2 bases and J shed 2 bases, with 8 bases lying between them. This CDR3 is 14 amino acids long. The CDR3 coding sequence is TGTGCCAGCAGTTTACCCGGGGCCACAGATACGCAGTATTTT. As protein: CASSLPGATDTQYF.

This clonotype showed up just a few times. This chain's CDR3 is CASTRTGPLFF. For the CDR3, the DNA is TGTGCCAGCACCCGGACAGGACCGCTGTTTTTT. The V gene is TRBV2, the J gene TRBJ2-2; 7 nucleotides line up with TRBD1. V trimming: 7 bases; J trimming: 13 bases; junction bases outside the gene matches: 6. Germline loops: CDR1 SNHLY, CDR2 FYNNEI. The CDR3 covers 11 residues. The entire variable domain, with the rest obtained from reference TRBV2 and TRBJ2-2, is as follows: EPEVTQTPSHQVTQMGQEVILRCVPISNHLYFYWYRQILGQKVEFLVSFYNNEISEKSEIFDDQFSVERPDGSNFTLKIRSTKLEDSAMYFCASTRTGPLFFGEGSRLTVL.

This clonotype was counted many times. The chain is built from TRBV27 and TRBJ2-7; 7 bases map to TRBD1. Germline trimming cut 3 bases from V and 4 bases from J; bases unmatched to any gene: 6. The germline V gene has CDR1 MNHEY and CDR2 SMNVEV (reference sequence). This CDR3 contains 14 residues. The CDR3 DNA reads TGTGCCAGCAGTTTTGGCAGGGGGTGGTACGAGCAGTACTTC. It is translated as CASSFGRGWYEQYF.

This clonotype was picked up many times. The V and J genes are TRBV3-1 and TRBJ1-1; D not resolved. Germline CDR1 is LGHDT and CDR2 is YNNKEL (reference sequence). This CDR3 comprises 14 residues. V was cut by 0 bases and J by 8 bases, with 13 bases left in between. This CDR3 is CASSQESGRPEAFF. The CDR3 nucleotides read TGTGCCAGCAGCCAAGAAAGTGGAAGACCAGAAGCTTTCTTT. The full variable domain, in which reference TRBV3-1 and TRBJ1-1 provide the parts outside the CDR3, is DTAVSQTPKYLVTQMGNDKSIKCEQNLGHDTMYWYKQDSKKFLKIMFSYNNKELIINETVPNRFSPKSPDKAHLNLHINSLELGDSAVYFCASSQESGRPEAFFGQGTRLTVV.

Turning to this clonotype: A much larger clone differs from this one at a single base, so this may be a read error. The chain has TRBV30 and TRBJ2-7; the D is unclear. The CDR3 is made up of 11 amino acids. The V and J ends lost 1 base and 4 bases respectively, with 5 bases between them. Germline assignment: CDR1 GTSNPN and CDR2 SVGIG (reference sequence). The CDR3 loop is CAWSAIYEQYF. CDR3 bases: TGTGCCTGGAGTGCGATTTACGAGCAGTACTTC.

This clonotype was seen many times. The J gene is TRBJ2-7, the V gene TRBV12-3 or TRBV12-4; D gene uncertain. The CDR3 loop spans 12 amino acids. V lost 7 bases and J lost 0, with 7 bases in between. The CDR3, as DNA: TGTGCCAGCACTCAGAGCTCCTACGAGCAGTACTTC. Translated: CASTQSSYEQYF.

This clonotype was observed many times. The chain carries TRBV20-1 and TRBJ2-5; either TRBD1 or TRBD2 may supply D (7 bases each). The CDR3 is 15 amino acids. Germline V gives CDR1 DFQATT, CDR2 SNEGSKA (reference sequence). V lost 6 bases and J 4 bases, leaving 21 bases between the germline ends. CDR3 DNA sequence: TGCAGTGCCCAAACCATAGGCAGGGGGGGAGAGACCCAGTACTTC. Its translation: CSAQTIGRGGETQYF.

This clonotype has just a few counts. Being one base from a much bigger clone, this may be a read error. This chain connects TRBV30 to TRBJ2-7, with 7 bases lining up with TRBD1. The CDR3 contains 13 residues. CDR1 is GTSNPN, CDR2 SVGIG, per germline (reference sequence). The CDR3 coding sequence is TGTGCCTGGAGTGGGACAGGTATCGACGAGCAGTGCTTC. Its protein is CAWSGTGIDEQCF.